One and the same sample provided the 8 T cell receptor beta chains below, sequenced in a study of Ad26.COV2.S vaccination and SARS-CoV-2 variants. The sample's treatment: 15 to 20 received Ad26.COV2.S at low or high dose, single or two shots; 5 received placebo; per-sample allocation not given. Collection of the samples took place on day 63 after the first injection of vaccine or placebo. Only in-frame clones appear in the TCRdb table, and some are missing; sequencing was by immunoSEQ multiplex PCR. The data show approximately 240,000 clones, around 89% seen once. Sequenced here: peripheral blood, sampled in a trial of Ad26.COV2.S vaccine versus placebo. The receptors originated from a person aged 18-60 years who received the Ad26.COV2.S COVID-19 vaccine or a placebo.

This chain links TRBV25-1 with TRBJ1-6, with D unclear. This CDR3 is built from 15 residues. With 2 bases removed from V and 9 bases from J, the gap between germline ends came to 14 bases. Per germline, CDR1 MGHDK and CDR2 SYGVNS. Here the CDR3 DNA reads TGTGCCAGCAGTGAACCGATGCCTACGGCTTCACCCCTCCACTTT. Amino acid sequence: CASSEPMPTASPLHF.

This clone was seen a handful of times. This sequence joins TRBV7-3 and TRBJ1-6; D possibly corresponds to TRBD1 (5 bases). The V and J ends lost 5 bases and 10 bases respectively, with 15 bases between them. From germline, CDR1 is SGHTA and CDR2 FQGTGA. The CDR3 spans 14 residues. The CDR3 loop reads CASSLGDPLSPLHF. The CDR3 nucleotides read TGTGCCAGCAGCCTAGGGGACCCCTTGTCACCCCTCCACTTT.

The rearrangement uses TRBV27 and TRBJ2-1; D unresolved. The CDR3 contains 14 residues. Trimming pared 5 bases from V and 0 bases from J, leaving 8 bases between. Germline CDR1 is MNHEY and CDR2 is SMNVEV (reference sequence). This CDR3 is CASSGPSSYNEQFF. The CDR3 region has the DNA TGTGCCAGCAGTGGTCCAAGCTCCTACAATGAGCAGTTCTTC.

This rearrangement joins TRBV4-1 to TRBJ1-1, with TRBD1 matching 7 bases. This CDR3 has 14 amino acids. V shed 0 bases, J shed 10 bases, and the junction held 8 bases outside the gene matches. Per the germline V gene, CDR1 is MGHRA and CDR2 is YSYEKL. CDR3: CASSQDLEGAGAFF. The CDR3 bases are TGCGCCAGCAGCCAAGATCTTGAGGGGGCGGGAGCTTTCTTT.

The genes are TRBV5-1 and TRBJ2-7; TRBD2 aligns across 9 bases. Germline CDR1 is SGHRS and CDR2 is YFSETQ. There are 15 residues in the CDR3. V trimming: 4 bases; J trimming: 2 bases; junction bases outside the gene matches: 7. The CDR3 DNA is TGCGCCAGCAGCGACCTCCCTAGCGGGGCCTACGAGCAGTACTTC. Translated: CASSDLPSGAYEQYF.

This clone came up once. The chain is built from TRBV4-1 and TRBJ2-1, with D tentatively TRBD1 or TRBD2 (5 bases each). The germline CDR1 and CDR2 sequences are MGHRA and YSYEKL. V was pared by 1 base and J by 3 bases, with 25 bases between. The CDR3 is 20 amino acids. In DNA, the CDR3 is TGCGCCAGCAGCCAAGGGGACCGGGACCCCGCGAAGAGGGTCTACAATGAGCAGTTCTTC. This sequence encodes CASSQGDRDPAKRVYNEQFF.

The chain joins TRBV27 to TRBJ2-3; D is possibly TRBD1 (6 bases). The CDR3 runs 17 residues. The V and J ends lost 4 bases and 7 bases respectively, with 24 bases between them. CDR1 is MNHEY, CDR2 SMNVEV, per germline (reference sequence). As DNA, the CDR3 is TGTGCCAGCAGTTCCACCAGAGGACAGAGCCGACCTTATACGCAGTATTTT. It yields the protein CASSSTRGQSRPYTQYF.

The rearrangement joins TRBV12-3 or TRBV12-4 to TRBJ1-2; 9 bases align to TRBD1. V was clipped by 6 bases and J by 7 bases; unmatched bases: 6. There are 13 residues in the CDR3. CDR3 in DNA: TGTGCCAGCAGGCCTACAGGGGGCGGTGGCTACACCTTC. Its translation: CASRPTGGGGYTF.